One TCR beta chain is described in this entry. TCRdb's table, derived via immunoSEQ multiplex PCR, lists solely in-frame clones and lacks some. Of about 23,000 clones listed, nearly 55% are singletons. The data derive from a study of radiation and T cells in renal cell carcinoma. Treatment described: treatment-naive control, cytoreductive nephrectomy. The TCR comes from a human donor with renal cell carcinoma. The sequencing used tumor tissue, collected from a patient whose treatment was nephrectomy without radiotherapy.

DNA of the CDR3: TGTGCCAGCAGGGGGGGACGACAGGGCGGGGAGACCCAGTACTTC. Translating gives CASRGGRQGGETQYF. The chain couples TRBV6-5 to TRBJ2-5; TRBD1 is a possible D gene (7 bases). The V gene lost 6 bases and the J gene lost 5 bases, with 19 bases spanning the gap. This CDR3 is built from 15 residues. CDR1 MNHEY and CDR2 SVGAGI come from the germline V gene.